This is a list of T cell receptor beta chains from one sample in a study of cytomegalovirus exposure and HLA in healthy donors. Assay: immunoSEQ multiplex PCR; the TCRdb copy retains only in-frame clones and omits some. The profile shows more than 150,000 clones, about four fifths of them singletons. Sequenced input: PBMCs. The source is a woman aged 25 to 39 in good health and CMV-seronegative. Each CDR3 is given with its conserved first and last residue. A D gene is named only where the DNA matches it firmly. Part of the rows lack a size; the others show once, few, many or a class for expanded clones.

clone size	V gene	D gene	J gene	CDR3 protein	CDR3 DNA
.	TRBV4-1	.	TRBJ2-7	CASSHAASIAYEQYF	TGCGCCAGCAGCCATGCGGCTTCAATCGCCTACGAGCAGTACTTC
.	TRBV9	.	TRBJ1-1	CASSVGDNLNTEAFF	TGTGCCAGCAGCGTAGGGGACAATCTGAACACTGAAGCTTTCTTT
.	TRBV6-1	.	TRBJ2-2	CASSGLWGQGDTGELFF	TGTGCCAGCAGTGGCTTGTGGGGTCAGGGCGACACCGGGGAGCTGTTTTTT
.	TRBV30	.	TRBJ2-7	CAWSVWSVSYEQYF	TGTGCCTGGAGTGTATGGAGCGTTTCCTACGAGCAGTACTTC
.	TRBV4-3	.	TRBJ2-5	CASSQAPWGVREPSFSQYF	TGCGCCAGCAGCCAAGCCCCCTGGGGAGTTCGGGAGCCAAGTTTTAGTCAGTACTTC
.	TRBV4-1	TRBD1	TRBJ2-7	CASSPGQGAYEQYF	TGCGCCAGCAGCCCTGGACAGGGGGCCTACGAGCAGTACTTC
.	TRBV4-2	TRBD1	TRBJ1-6	CASSQTTGGVNSPLHF	TGTGCCAGCAGCCAGACGACAGGGGGTGTAAATTCACCCCTCCACTTT
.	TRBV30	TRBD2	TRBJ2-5	CARGGGAQETQYF	TGTGCCCGGGGCGGGGGGGCCCAAGAGACCCAGTACTTC
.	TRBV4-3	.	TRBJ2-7	CASSYDRRSYEQYF	TGCGCCAGCAGCTACGACAGGCGCTCCTACGAGCAGTACTTC
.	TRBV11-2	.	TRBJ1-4	CASSLRQGTNEKLFF	TGTGCCAGCAGCTTACGTCAGGGCACTAATGAAAAACTGTTTTTT
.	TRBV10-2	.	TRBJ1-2	CASSDPGLPYGYTF	TGCGCCAGCAGTGACCCGGGACTGCCGTATGGCTACACCTTC
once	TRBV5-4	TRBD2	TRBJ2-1	CASSRGLADKVYNEQFF	TGTGCCAGCAGCCGGGGACTAGCGGACAAGGTCTACAATGAGCAGTTCTTC
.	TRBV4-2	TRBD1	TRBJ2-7	CASSQSGTGSHYEQYF	TGTGCCAGCAGCCAGAGCGGGACAGGGAGTCACTACGAGCAGTACTTC
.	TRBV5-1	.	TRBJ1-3	CASSLEALDSGNTIYF	TGCGCCAGCAGCTTGGAGGCCCTAGATTCTGGAAACACCATATATTTT
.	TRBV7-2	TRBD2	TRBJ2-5	CASSISGGRQETQYF	TGTGCCAGCAGCATTAGCGGGGGGCGGCAAGAGACCCAGTACTTC
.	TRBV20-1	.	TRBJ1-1	CSAREQNEAFF	TGCAGTGCTAGAGAACAGAATGAAGCTTTCTTT
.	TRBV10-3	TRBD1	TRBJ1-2	CAISVRTGVYGYTF	TGTGCCATCAGTGTAAGGACAGGGGTCTATGGCTACACCTTC
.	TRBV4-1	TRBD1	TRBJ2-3	CASSFWAGTGGTDTQYF	TGCGCCAGCAGCTTTTGGGCAGGGACAGGGGGCACAGATACGCAGTATTTT
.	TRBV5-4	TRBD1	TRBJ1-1	CASSSPGQGGIKGRAEAFF	TGTGCCAGCAGCTCACCGGGACAGGGAGGAATAAAGGGGAGGGCTGAAGCTTTCTTT
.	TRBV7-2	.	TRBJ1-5	CASSLVSVYSNQPQHF	TGTGCCAGCAGCTTAGTCAGCGTTTATAGCAATCAGCCCCAGCATTTT
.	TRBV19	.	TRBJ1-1	CASSIVGGLNTEAFF	TGTGCCAGTAGCATCGTCGGAGGGTTGAACACTGAAGCTTTCTTT
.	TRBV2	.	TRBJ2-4	CASVLITSKNIQYF	TGTGCCAGCGTCCTGATTACCAGCAAAAACATTCAGTACTTC
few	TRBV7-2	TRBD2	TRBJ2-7	CASSRQTSGDYEQYF	TGTGCCAGCAGCCGTCAGACTAGCGGGGATTACGAGCAGTACTTC
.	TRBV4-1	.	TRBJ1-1	CASSRTIVGGGTEAFF	TGCGCCAGCAGCCGCACGATTGTGGGAGGCGGCACTGAAGCTTTCTTT
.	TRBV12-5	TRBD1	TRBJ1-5	CASGLGQGIGNQPQHF	TGTGCTAGTGGTTTGGGACAGGGAATAGGCAATCAGCCCCAGCATTTT
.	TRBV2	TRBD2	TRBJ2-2	CASRPTSGGTGELFF	TGTGCCAGCAGACCGACTAGCGGGGGGACCGGGGAGCTGTTTTTT
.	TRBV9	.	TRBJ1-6	CASSVEGVGGSPLHF	TGTGCCAGCAGCGTAGAGGGGGTTGGGGGCTCACCCCTCCACTTT
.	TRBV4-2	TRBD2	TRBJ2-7	CASSQAGTSGHEQYF	TGTGCCAGCAGCCAAGCCGGGACTAGCGGCCACGAGCAGTACTTC
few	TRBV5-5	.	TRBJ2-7	CASSLEYSTVHEQYF	TGTGCCAGCAGCTTGGAGTACTCAACAGTCCACGAGCAGTACTTC
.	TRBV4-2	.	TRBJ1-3	CASSQDLSGARNTIYF	TGTGCCAGCAGCCAAGATCTCAGCGGCGCAAGAAACACCATATATTTT
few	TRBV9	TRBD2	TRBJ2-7	CASSSTSGSYEQYF	TGTGCCAGCAGCTCGACTAGCGGCTCCTACGAGCAGTACTTC
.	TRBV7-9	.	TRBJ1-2	CASSLPERGYTF	TGTGCCAGCAGCTTGCCGGAGCGGGGCTACACCTTC